This TCR beta chain was obtained from a study of response to subunit inactivated influenza vaccine. TCRdb re-derived calls from the RT-PCR reads in MiXCR, one entry per CDR3 protein. Among about 780,000 distinct CDR3 sequences listed, about 18% were seen once. J gave up 5 bases and V 5 bases, and 13 bases lay outside the gene matches. In germline, CDR1 is SEHNR, CDR2 FQNEAQ (reference sequence). CDR3 size: 16 residues. The chain recombines TRBV7-9 with TRBJ1-1; 8 bases fit TRBD1. The sequence was collected from a man aged 50 to 60 who received an inactivated influenza vaccine. Source: PBMCs from blood, taken 5 to 6 days after vaccination. DNA for the CDR3: TGTGCCAGCAGCCCCGGACAGGGAGTCAAGGGGACTGAAGCTTTCTTT. It yields the protein CASSPGQGVKGTEAFF.